This T cell receptor (beta chain) stems from a study of T cell repertoires in cytomegalovirus infection. Study-level findings and limits: Cumulative frequency of public TCR beta families picked out carriers of CMV plus the relevant HLA. Ex vivo responses were dominated by HLA-C-restricted CMV-specific TCR beta clonotypes.

Trimming removed 0 bases from V and 5 bases from J, with 4 bases in between. The CDR3 contains 12 residues. Germline V CDR1 and CDR2: LNHNV, YYDKDF (reference sequence). This clonotype has a count of ten or more. The target antigen is unknown. In TCRdb, the reads were re-called with MiXCR into one record per CDR3 protein. The sample records roughly 630,000 distinct CDR3 sequences, roughly 26% being singletons. The chain combines TRBV15 with TRBJ2-5; no clear D. This TCR was sampled from a human donor in good health (CMV status not recorded). Some clones in this sample may be carry-over from other donors' samples. Sequencing was carried out using CD8+ T cells from PBMCs. CDR3 bases: TGTGCCACCAGCAGAGATTCGGAGACCCAGTACTTC. It codes for CATSRDSETQYF.